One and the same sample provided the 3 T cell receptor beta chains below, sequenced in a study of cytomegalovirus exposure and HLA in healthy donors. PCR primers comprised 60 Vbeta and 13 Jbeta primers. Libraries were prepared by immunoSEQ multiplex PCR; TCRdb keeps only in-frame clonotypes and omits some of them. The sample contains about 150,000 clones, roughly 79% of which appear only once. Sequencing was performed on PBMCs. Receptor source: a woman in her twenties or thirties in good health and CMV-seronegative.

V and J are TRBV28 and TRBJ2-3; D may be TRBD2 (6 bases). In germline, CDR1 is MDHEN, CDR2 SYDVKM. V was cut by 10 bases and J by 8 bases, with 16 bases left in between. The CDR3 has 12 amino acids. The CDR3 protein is CATGREIGTQYF. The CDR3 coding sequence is TGTGCCACTGGACGGGAGATCGGTACGCAGTATTTT. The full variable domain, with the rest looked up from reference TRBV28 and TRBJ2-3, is DVKVTQSSRYLVKRTGEKVFLECVQDMDHENMFWYRQDPGLGLRLIYFSYDVKMKEKGDIPEGYSVSREKKERFSLILESASTNQTSMYLCATGREIGTQYFGPGTRLTVL.

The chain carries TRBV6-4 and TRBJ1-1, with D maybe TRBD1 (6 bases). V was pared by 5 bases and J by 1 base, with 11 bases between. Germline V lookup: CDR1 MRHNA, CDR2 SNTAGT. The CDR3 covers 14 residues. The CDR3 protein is CASSPRGGNTEAFF. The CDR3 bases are TGTGCCAGCAGTCCTAGGGGGGGGAACACTGAAGCTTTCTTT.

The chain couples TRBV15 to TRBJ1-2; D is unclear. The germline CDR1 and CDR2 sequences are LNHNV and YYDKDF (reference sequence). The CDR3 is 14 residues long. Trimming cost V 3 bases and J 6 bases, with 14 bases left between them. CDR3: CATSRNTETNGYTF. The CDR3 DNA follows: TGTGCCACCAGCAGGAATACAGAGACCAATGGCTACACCTTC.